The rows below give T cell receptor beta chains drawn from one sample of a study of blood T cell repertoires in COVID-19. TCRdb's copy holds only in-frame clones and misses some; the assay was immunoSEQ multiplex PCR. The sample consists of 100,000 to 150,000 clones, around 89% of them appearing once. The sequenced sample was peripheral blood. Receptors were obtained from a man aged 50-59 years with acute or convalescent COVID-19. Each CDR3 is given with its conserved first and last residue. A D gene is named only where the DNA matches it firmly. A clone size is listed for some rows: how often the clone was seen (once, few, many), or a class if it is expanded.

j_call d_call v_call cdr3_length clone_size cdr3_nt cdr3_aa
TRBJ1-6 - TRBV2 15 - TGTGCCAGCAGTACAACGACAGACCGGGCGCCACCCCTCCACTTT CASSTTTDRAPPLHF
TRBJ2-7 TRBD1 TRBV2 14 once TGTGCCAGCAGCGCCGACAGGGTTGGGATCGAGCAGTACTTC CASSADRVGIEQYF
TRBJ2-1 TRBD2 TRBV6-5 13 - TGTGCCAGCAGTTCCATAGCGGGAGGTGAGCAGTTCTTC CASSSIAGGEQFF
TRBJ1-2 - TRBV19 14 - TGTGCCAGTAGTAGGACAGTTCTTAACTATGGCTACACCTTC CASSRTVLNYGYTF
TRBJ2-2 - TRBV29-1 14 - TGCAGCGTTGAAGTCCGGGGTTTGACCGGGGAGCTGTTTTTT CSVEVRGLTGELFF
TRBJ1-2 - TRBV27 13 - TGTGCCAGCAGTCCAAGGGGGTACTATGGCTACACCTTC CASSPRGYYGYTF
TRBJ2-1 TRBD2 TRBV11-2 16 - TGTGCCAGCAGCTTACGCTGGACTAGCGGGACAAATGAGCAGTTCTTC CASSLRWTSGTNEQFF
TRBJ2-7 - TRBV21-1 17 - TGTGCCAGCAGCAAGCGGGAATTGCCCCCGATCCGCTACGAGCAGTACTTC CASSKRELPPIRYEQYF
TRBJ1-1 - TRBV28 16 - TGTGCCAGCAGTTTACCCGGCGGGGCGGCCGGCACTGAAGCTTTCTTT CASSLPGGAAGTEAFF
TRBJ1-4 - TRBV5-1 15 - TGCGCCAGCAGGCCTGAGACAGTGCCTAATGAAAAACTGTTTTTT CASRPETVPNEKLFF
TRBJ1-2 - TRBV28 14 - TGTGCCAGCAGTTTAATTGGTCGCGCGGGAGGCTACACCTTC CASSLIGRAGGYTF
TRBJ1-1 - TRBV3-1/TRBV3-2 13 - TGTGCCAGCAGCCAATTAGGGGACACTGAAGCTTTCTTT CASSQLGDTEAFF
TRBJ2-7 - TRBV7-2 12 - TGTGCCAGCAGCTTAAGGGGAAGCGAGCAGTACTTC CASSLRGSEQYF
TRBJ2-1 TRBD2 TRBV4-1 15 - TGCGCCAGCAGCCAAGAGGGGCGGGAGTACAATGAGCAGTTCTTC CASSQEGREYNEQFF
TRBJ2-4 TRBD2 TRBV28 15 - TGTGCCAGCAGTCTGAGAGGACTAGCCAGCAACATTCAGTACTTC CASSLRGLASNIQYF
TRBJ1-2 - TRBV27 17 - TGTGCCAGCAGTTTATCAAACAGCCACCGAGCGGACTATGGCTACACCTTC CASSLSNSHRADYGYTF
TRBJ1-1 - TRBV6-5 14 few TGTGCCAGCAAGGGGCACAACTCGAACACTGAAGCTTTCTTT CASKGHNSNTEAFF
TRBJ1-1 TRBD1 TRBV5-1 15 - TGCGCCAGCAGTACGGACAGGCCTTACCTCACTGAAGCTTTCTTT CASSTDRPYLTEAFF
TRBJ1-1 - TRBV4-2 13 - TGTGCCAGCAGCCAAGATATAGGGGGGGTCAAGATCTTT CASSQDIGGVKIF
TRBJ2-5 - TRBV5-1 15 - TGCGCCAGCCGACCCGTAGCGGATAATCCGGAGACCCAGTACTTC CASRPVADNPETQYF
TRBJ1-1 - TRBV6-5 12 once TGTGCCAGCAGACCCCGCGGCACTGAAGCTTTCTTT CASRPRGTEAFF
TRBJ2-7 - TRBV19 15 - TGTGCCAGTAGTTCTCGACAGGTTAGTTTCTACGAGCAGTACTTC CASSSRQVSFYEQYF
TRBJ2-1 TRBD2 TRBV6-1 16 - TGTGCCAGCAGTGACAGGACTAGCGGGGGGTACAATGAGCAGTTCTTC CASSDRTSGGYNEQFF
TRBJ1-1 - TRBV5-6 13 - TGTGCCAGCAGCAAATGGGACGGGGGTCTGGCTTTCTTT CASSKWDGGLAFF
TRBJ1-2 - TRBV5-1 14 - TGCGCCAGCAGCCCACAGGGCGCCTACTATGGCTACACCTTC CASSPQGAYYGYTF
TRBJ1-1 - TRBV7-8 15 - TGTGCCAGCAGCTCCGGCCTGGGGGCGGACACTGAAGCTTTCTTT CASSSGLGADTEAFF
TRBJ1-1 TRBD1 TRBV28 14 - TGTGCCAGCAGGTTCAGGGGGCGGATGGCTGAAGCTTTCTTT CASRFRGRMAEAFF
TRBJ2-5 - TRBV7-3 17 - TGTGCCAGCAGTCCATCCCCCGGGGGGCTCGGGAAAGAGACCCAGTACTTC CASSPSPGGLGKETQYF
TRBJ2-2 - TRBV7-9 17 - TGTGCCAGCAGCTCCCTACCCCACTGGGGGGATACCGGGGAGCTGTTTTTT CASSSLPHWGDTGELFF
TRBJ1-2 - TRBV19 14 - TGTGCCAGTAGTATCGACATAGCTAACTATGGCTACACCTTC CASSIDIANYGYTF
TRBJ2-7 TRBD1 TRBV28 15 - TGTGCCAGCAGTCCACCTAGACAGGGACCCCACGAGCAGTACTTC CASSPPRQGPHEQYF
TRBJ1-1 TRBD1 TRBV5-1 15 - TGCGCCAGCAGCTCGTCCGGGACAGGGGGCAATGAAGCTTTCTTT CASSSSGTGGNEAFF
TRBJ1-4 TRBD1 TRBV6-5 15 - TGTGCCAGCAGTCACTCTGGGACAGGCAACGAAAAACTGTTTTTT CASSHSGTGNEKLFF
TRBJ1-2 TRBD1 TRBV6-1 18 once TGTGCCAGCAGTGAAGCATACGGACAGGGGGACAGAGGCTATGGCTACACCTTC CASSEAYGQGDRGYGYTF
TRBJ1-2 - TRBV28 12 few TGTGCCACCACGGGTAATTTCTATGGCTACACCTTC CATTGNFYGYTF
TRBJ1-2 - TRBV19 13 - TGTGCCAGTAGTTCCCCAGGGAACTATGGCTACACCTTC CASSSPGNYGYTF
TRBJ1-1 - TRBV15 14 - TGTGCCACCAGCCAGTTGAAATTGAACACTGAAGCTTTCTTT CATSQLKLNTEAFF